This T cell receptor beta chain stems from a study of CD4+ T cells in melanoma. Whole-study results and caveats: A reported correlation linked neoantigen-specific CD4+ T cells to CD8+, macrophage and B cell function. In melanoma, neoantigen-specific CD4+ T cells reportedly differed in differentiation state.

As regards this clone: What it recognizes is unknown.

Clones were read by immunoSEQ multiplex PCR, and TCRdb kept only the in-frame ones, dropping some. This repertoire shows 15,000 or so clones, 70% to 80% found once; its top ten account for 12%. V dropped 10 bases and J dropped 6 bases, with 16 bases sitting between them. Germline V CDR1 and CDR2: LNHDA, SQIVND (reference sequence). The CDR3 length is 14 residues. This TCR was recovered from a human donor with melanoma. The V call is TRBV19, the J call TRBJ1-6; D unclear. Sample: cells from a culture (not recorded whether cultured in vitro). The CDR3 nucleotides read TGTGCCACCTGCGACCCCTCCGGTAATTCACCCCTCCACTTT. This codes for CATCDPSGNSPLHF.